This T cell receptor (beta chain) originates from a study of response to subunit inactivated influenza vaccine. Points from the study as a whole: It was the authors' suggestion that each seasonal influenza vaccination recruits few new T cells.

TCRdb independently ran MiXCR on the RT-PCR reads; one entry per CDR3 protein. The sample includes approximately 520,000 distinct CDR3 sequences, more than 15% of them seen just once. This clonotype was seen more than once but under ten times. The antigen remains undetermined. This CDR3 is built from 19 residues. Trimming at V came to 3 bases and at J to 0 bases, leaving 12 bases not matched to a gene. This receptor was obtained from a man between 50 and 75 years old who received an inactivated influenza vaccine. The chain couples TRBV12-3 or TRBV12-4 to TRBJ1-5; 9 bases map to TRBD1. Sequenced material: CD4+ T cells sorted from PBMCs, taken 23 to 25 months after vaccination. This CDR3 is CASSFLRGQGTYSNQPQHF. The DNA for the CDR3 is TGTGCCAGCAGTTTCTTGCGGGGACAGGGAACTTATAGCAATCAGCCCCAGCATTTT.